This T cell receptor (beta chain) came from a study of cytomegalovirus exposure and HLA in healthy donors. V was clipped by 5 bases and J by 3 bases; unmatched bases: 14. The CDR3 runs 19 residues. Germline V gene data show CDR1 as PRHDT and CDR2 as FYEKMQ (reference sequence). These donors counted as nominally healthy when sampled, but unrecorded immune exposures were likely. PCR employed 60 Vbeta and 13 Jbeta primers. Data came from immunoSEQ multiplex PCR; TCRdb stores just in-frame clones and leaves some out. The profile shows fewer than 150,000 clones, about three quarters of them singletons. This receptor was identified in a man younger than 35 in good health and CMV-seronegative. Specimen: PBMCs. The V and J genes are TRBV13 and TRBJ2-2, with 11 bases aligning to TRBD2. In DNA form, the CDR3 reads TGTGCCAGCAGCCTATTCCTCATAGCGGGGGGGCCGGACACCGGGGAGCTGTTTTTT. Translating it yields CASSLFLIAGGPDTGELFF.